This section outlines one T cell receptor (beta chain) sequence together with its context. V was pared by 6 bases and J by 2 bases, with 13 bases between. Germline V CDR1 and CDR2: MNHEY, SVGAGI. There are 14 residues in the CDR3. In the PCR, 60 Vbeta and 13 Jbeta primers were used. Data came from immunoSEQ multiplex PCR; TCRdb stores just in-frame clones and leaves some out. The table lists 170,000 or so clones, almost 85% of them singletons, with 4.8% in the top ten. This specimen comes from a study of cytomegalovirus exposure and HLA in healthy donors. The sequenced sample consisted of PBMCs. The clonotype comes from a girl aged 5-17 years in good health and CMV-seropositive. The chain joins TRBV6-5 to TRBJ1-2, with D tentatively TRBD1 (6 bases). The CDR3: CASSPLGQNYGYTF. The CDR3 DNA sequence: TGTGCCAGCAGCCCCCTTGGACAGAACTATGGCTACACCTTC.